Below are 16 T cell receptor beta chains sequenced from a single sample in a study of shared clonotypes between healthy human individuals. TCRdb's table, derived via immunoSEQ multiplex PCR, lists solely in-frame clones and lacks some. Of approximately 2.5 million clones listed, over 85% are singletons. Sequencing was done on a sample of naive CD4+ T cells from PBMCs. Subset noted: CD45RA+ positively selected. The receptors stem from a man between 18 and 35 years old in good health. Some clones in this sample may be carry-over from other donors' samples.

The chain links TRBV19 to TRBJ1-2; D not certain. The CDR3 consists of 15 residues. The germline V gene encodes CDR1 LNHDA and CDR2 SQIVND (reference sequence). V lost 1 base and J lost 3, with 12 bases in between. The CDR3: CASSIGGGIYYGYTF. For the CDR3, the DNA is TGTGCCAGTAGTATAGGAGGCGGTATTTACTATGGCTACACCTTC.

The CDR3 DNA sequence: TGTGCCAGTAGTATAGGAGTTGCGAGAATTCAAGAGACCCAGTACTTC. As protein: CASSIGVARIQETQYF. The chain uses TRBV19 and TRBJ2-5; D is undetermined. The V and J ends lost 1 base and 2 bases respectively, with 14 bases between them. Germline assignment: CDR1 LNHDA and CDR2 SQIVND (reference sequence). The CDR3 contains 16 residues.

The rearrangement links TRBV13 to TRBJ2-5, with D perhaps assigned TRBD1 or TRBD2 (7 bases each). Germline loops: CDR1 PRHDT, CDR2 FYEKMQ (reference sequence). CDR3 length: 13 amino acids. V lost 5 bases and J lost 5, with 12 bases in between. The CDR3 DNA reads TGTGCCAGCAGCCTCCAGGGGGGGGAGACCCAGTACTTC. Encoded protein: CASSLQGGETQYF.

The chain combines TRBV28 with TRBJ2-3; D gene unclear. The V end lost 11 bases, the J end lost 5 bases, and 20 bases lay between the germline ends. The V gene's germline CDR1 is MDHEN and CDR2 SYDVKM. The CDR3 covers 14 residues. CDR3 sequence reads: CASKPGFFGDTQYF. The CDR3 DNA reads as TGTGCCTCTAAGCCAGGTTTCTTCGGAGATACGCAGTATTTT.

The chain recombines TRBV7-9 with TRBJ1-2; 11 nucleotides line up with TRBD1. Germline trimming cut 4 bases from V and 1 base from J; bases unmatched to any gene: 2. This CDR3 contains 15 residues. CDR1 and CDR2 (germline): SEHNR, FQNEAQ (reference sequence). The CDR3 spells CASSWGTGGNYGYTF. The CDR3 DNA is TGTGCCAGCAGCTGGGGGACAGGGGGTAACTATGGCTACACCTTC.

The genes are TRBV9 and TRBJ2-5, with TRBD2 matching 7 bases. Germline values: CDR1 SGDLS, CDR2 YYNGEE. V was pared by 3 bases and J by 4 bases, with 12 bases of the junction left unmatched. The length of the CDR3 is 16 residues. The CDR3 region has the DNA TGTGCCAGCAGCGGGGGAGGGAGTAGTGTAGGAGAGACCCAGTACTTC. Residues: CASSGGGSSVGETQYF.

V gene TRBV7-3 combines with J gene TRBJ2-6; D ambiguous. The V gene's germline CDR1 is SGHTA and CDR2 FQGTGA. This CDR3 region has 15 residues. Trimming left V 1 base short and J 3 bases short, with 7 bases between. CDR3 DNA sequence: TGTGCCAGCAGCTTAATGAACGGTGGGGCCAACGTCCTGACTTTC. This codes for CASSLMNGGANVLTF.

The V and J genes are TRBV6-5 and TRBJ2-1; tentatively, D is TRBD2 (7 bases). With 4 bases removed from V and 7 bases from J, the gap between germline ends came to 17 bases. The CDR3 contains 15 residues. Germline V CDR1 and CDR2: MNHEY, SVGAGI. Written as DNA, the CDR3 is TGTGCCAGCAGTTTCAGGGGAGGGCCCGATAATGAGCAGTTCTTC. This encodes CASSFRGGPDNEQFF.

The chain is built from TRBV5-4 and TRBJ1-4; 9 nucleotides match TRBD1. V shed 5 bases and J 6 bases; nucleotides not matched to a gene: 8. Germline V CDR1 and CDR2: SGHNT, YYREEE (reference sequence). This CDR3 is built from 15 residues. The CDR3 is CASSYSGQGYEKLFF. The CDR3 DNA reads as TGTGCCAGCAGTTATAGCGGACAGGGGTATGAAAAACTGTTTTTT.

This chain joins TRBV7-2 and TRBJ2-2, with 8 bases fitting TRBD1. This CDR3 region has 16 residues. Looked up from germline, CDR1 is SGHTA and CDR2 is FQGNSA. After removal of 5 bases from V and 0 bases from J, the junction contained 5 bases not matched to a gene. The CDR3 spells CASSIGTGTNTGELFF. CDR3 nucleotide sequence: TGTGCCAGCAGCATTGGGACAGGCACGAACACCGGGGAGCTGTTTTTT. Full variable domain (missing parts from reference TRBV7-2 and TRBJ2-2): GAGVSQSPSNKVTEKGKDVELRCDPISGHTALYWYRQSLGQGLEFLIYFQGNSAPDKSGLPSDRFSAERTGGSVSTLTIQRTQQEDSAVYLCASSIGTGTNTGELFFGEGSRLTVL.

This clone was seen a single time. V gene TRBV4-1 combines with J gene TRBJ2-4; D gene ambiguous. The CDR3 loop spans 16 amino acids. V was clipped by 1 base and J by 0 bases, with 10 bases between them. The germline V gene encodes CDR1 MGHRA and CDR2 YSYEKL. This CDR3 reads CASSQASEKAKNIQYF. The DNA for the CDR3 is TGCGCCAGCAGCCAAGCGTCGGAAAAAGCCAAAAACATTCAGTACTTC.

The sample holds one count of this clone. The chain employs TRBV7-8 and TRBJ1-5; TRBD1 matches 9 bases. Trimming took 1 base from V and 6 from J; bases not matched to a gene: 1. This CDR3 contains 14 residues. Germline-derived CDR1 and CDR2 are SGHVS and FQNEAQ. CDR3 in DNA: TGTGCCAGCAGCTTAGACAGGGGGCTTCAGCCCCAGCATTTT. It yields the protein CASSLDRGLQPQHF.

CDR3 coding DNA: TGTGCCAGCTCACCACCTGAGACAAGGAACACCTACGAGCAGTACTTC. Its protein is CASSPPETRNTYEQYF. The V gene is TRBV18, the J gene TRBJ2-7; D is unclear. The V and J ends lost 0 bases and 2 bases respectively, with 14 bases between them. In germline, CDR1 is KGHSH, CDR2 LQKENI. The CDR3 runs 16 residues.

J is TRBJ2-3 and V is TRBV7-2; TRBD2 matches at 7 bases. The CDR3 is made up of 16 amino acids. The germline V gene encodes CDR1 SGHTA and CDR2 FQGNSA. The CDR3 nucleotides are TGTGCAACCGGGGGTGTGAATGGCGGGAGTACAGATACGCAGTATTTT. Translation gives CATGGVNGGSTDTQYF.

The chain combines TRBV10-3 with TRBJ2-7; D is undetermined. This CDR3 spans 13 amino acids. Germline V gives CDR1 ENHRY, CDR2 SYGVKD. The V and J ends lost 8 bases and 4 bases respectively, with 15 bases between them. CDR3 region: CAIRGFNLYEQYF. As DNA, the CDR3 is TGTGCCATCCGTGGGTTCAATTTGTACGAGCAGTACTTC.

CDR3 sequence: CASSSMVRGQGHGYTF. The CDR3 bases are TGTGCCAGCAGCTCCATGGTGCGGGGGCAGGGGCATGGCTACACCTTC. V and J are TRBV5-6 and TRBJ1-2, with D maybe TRBD1 (6 bases). The V and J ends lost 3 bases and 6 bases respectively, with 21 bases between them. From germline, CDR1 is SGHDT and CDR2 YYEEEE. The CDR3 spans 16 residues. The variable domain in full, with the rest retrieved from reference TRBV5-6 and TRBJ1-2, is DAGVTQSPTHLIKTRGQQVTLRCSPKSGHDTVSWYQQALGQGPQFIFQYYEEEERQRGNFPDRFSGHQFPNYSSELNVNALLLGDSALYLCASSSMVRGQGHGYTFGSGTRLTVV.